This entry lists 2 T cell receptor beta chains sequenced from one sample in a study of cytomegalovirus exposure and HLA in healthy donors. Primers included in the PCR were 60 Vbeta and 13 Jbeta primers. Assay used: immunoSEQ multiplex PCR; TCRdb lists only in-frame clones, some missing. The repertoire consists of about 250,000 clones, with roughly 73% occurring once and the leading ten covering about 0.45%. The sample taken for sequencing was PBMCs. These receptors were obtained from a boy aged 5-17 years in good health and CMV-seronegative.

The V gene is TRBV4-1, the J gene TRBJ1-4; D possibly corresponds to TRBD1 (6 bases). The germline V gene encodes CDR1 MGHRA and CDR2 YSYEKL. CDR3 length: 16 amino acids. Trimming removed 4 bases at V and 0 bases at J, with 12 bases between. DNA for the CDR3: TGCGCCAGCAGCCTTAATGCAGGGGCAACTAATGAAAAACTGTTTTTT. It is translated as CASSLNAGATNEKLFF.

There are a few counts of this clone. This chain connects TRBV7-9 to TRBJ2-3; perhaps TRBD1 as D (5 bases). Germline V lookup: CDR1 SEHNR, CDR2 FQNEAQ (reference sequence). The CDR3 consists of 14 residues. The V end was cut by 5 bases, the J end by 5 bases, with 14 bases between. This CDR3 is CASSPMGREDTQYF. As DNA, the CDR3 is TGTGCCAGCAGCCCGATGGGCAGGGAAGATACGCAGTATTTT.